These 11 T cell receptor beta chains were sequenced from one sample in a study of control samples from healthy donors and cancer patients. The data were produced by immunoSEQ multiplex PCR, yet TCRdb's version contains in-frame clones alone and is incomplete. The sample includes some 150,000 clones, roughly 92% of them seen just once. Specimen: blood. The receptors originated from a man in his forties or fifties in good health.

This clone was seen once. The V and J genes are TRBV13 and TRBJ2-1; unclear D gene. The CDR3 contains 14 residues. V lost 5 bases and J 5 bases, leaving 13 bases between the germline ends. Germline V gene data show CDR1 as PRHDT and CDR2 as FYEKMQ (reference sequence). DNA for the CDR3: TGTGCCAGCAGCAGATGGGCCAATAACAATGAGCAGTTCTTC. Amino acid sequence: CASSRWANNNEQFF.

This clone was observed a single time. The V gene is TRBV27, the J gene TRBJ1-4; TRBD1 is a possible D gene (5 bases). Germline-derived CDR1 and CDR2 are MNHEY and SMNVEV (reference sequence). The CDR3 contains 15 residues. V was shortened by 6 bases and J by 7 bases, with 18 bases between the two germline ends. The CDR3 region has the DNA TGTGCCAGCAGGAGAGCTCCCGCCGGGGGTGAAAAACTGTTTTTT. As protein: CASRRAPAGGEKLFF.

This rearrangement joins TRBV2 to TRBJ2-5; TRBD2 matches at 8 bases. Germline V CDR1 and CDR2: SNHLY, FYNNEI. J lost 5 bases, V lost 11 bases, and 16 bases had no gene match. The CDR3 contains 15 residues. In nucleotides, the CDR3 is TGTGCCGAACGGGCGGGAGGCGCGCGGGGGGAGACCCAGTACTTC. Translation: CAERAGGARGETQYF.

The chain employs TRBV9 and TRBJ2-3, with TRBD2 identical over 14 bases. The CDR3 length is 17 residues. The trim removed 2 bases at V and 3 bases at J, leaving 5 bases unmatched. Looked up from germline, CDR1 is SGDLS and CDR2 is YYNGEE. The CDR3 DNA sequence: TGTGCCAGCAGCGTCGGGACTAGCGGGAGTCGGACAGATACGCAGTATTTT. Translation: CASSVGTSGSRTDTQYF.

V and J are TRBV2 and TRBJ1-2; TRBD1 aligns across 7 bases. The CDR3 contains 15 residues. After removal of 8 bases from V and 2 bases from J, the junction contained 11 bases not matched to a gene. Looked up from germline, CDR1 is SNHLY and CDR2 is FYNNEI. The CDR3 DNA follows: TGTGCCAGCCACGAAGGGGTCAGGGGGAACTATGGCTACACCTTC. Its protein product is CASHEGVRGNYGYTF.

A single count supports this clone. The rearrangement links TRBV5-1 to TRBJ2-7; 10 bases align to TRBD2. Germline CDR1 reads SGHRS; CDR2 reads YFSETQ. Trimming removed 4 bases from V and 2 bases from J; junction bases left unmatched: 6. This CDR3 comprises 15 residues. DNA of the CDR3: TGCGCCAGCAGCGGCGGACTAGCGGATCCCTACGAGCAGTACTTC. Amino acid sequence: CASSGGLADPYEQYF.

The chain combines TRBV2 with TRBJ2-7; TRBD2 matches 7 bases. Unmatched junction bases numbered 2, after V lost 6 bases and J lost 0 bases. CDR1 is SNHLY, CDR2 FYNNEI, per germline. This CDR3 spans 13 amino acids. CDR3 DNA: TGTGCCAGCAGGAAGCGGGACTCCTACGAGCAGTACTTC. Translated, it gives CASRKRDSYEQYF.

The chain joins TRBV24-1 to TRBJ2-2; 7 bases match TRBD2. The V and J ends lost 7 bases and 0 bases, in that order; junction bases with no gene match: 7. CDR3 length: 16 residues. CDR1 KGHDR and CDR2 SFDVKD come from the germline V gene. CDR3 in DNA: TGTGCCACCAGGTCCAGCGGGGCTACGAACACCGGGGAGCTGTTTTTT. Amino acids: CATRSSGATNTGELFF.

The CDR3, as DNA: TGTGCCAGCAGTCGACAGGGGGCAAGTGAGCAGTACTTC. Translating it yields CASSRQGASEQYF. The chain links TRBV27 to TRBJ2-7, with TRBD1 identical over 10 bases. V lost 5 bases to trimming and J lost 7 bases; unmatched junction nucleotides: 5. This CDR3 region has 13 residues. CDR1 and CDR2 (germline): MNHEY, SMNVEV (reference sequence).

The rearrangement joins TRBV6-5 to TRBJ2-7; D gene uncertain. Trimming took off 8 bases at V and 3 bases at J, with 5 bases between the two ends. The CDR3 spans 10 residues. In germline, CDR1 is MNHEY, CDR2 SVGAGI. The CDR3 DNA is TGTGCCAGCGGCCTCTACGAGCAGTACTTC. Encoded protein: CASGLYEQYF.

The rearrangement links TRBV7-6 to TRBJ2-1, with 11 nucleotides matching TRBD2. CDR1 and CDR2 (germline): SGHVS, FNYEAQ. The CDR3 has 17 amino acids. V lost 4 bases to trimming and J lost 0 bases; unmatched junction nucleotides: 5. CDR3 region: CASSSRLAGSSYNEQFF. CDR3 in DNA: TGTGCCAGCAGCTCTCGACTAGCGGGGAGCTCCTACAATGAGCAGTTCTTC.